This note documents a single T cell receptor beta chain sequence. No conserved phenylalanine or tryptophan is present at the end of the CDR3, so a read error is the likely explanation. TCRdb re-called the 5' RACE reads with MiXCR, one entry per CDR3 protein. Of roughly 100,000 distinct CDR3 sequences in the sample, roughly 3.5% were seen once. For the unsorted libraries, 2 million PBMCs stored at -80 C served as input. These data come from a study of neurological immune-mediated disorders. V was trimmed by 4 bases and J by 0 bases, leaving 8 bases between them. The CDR3 sequence is 14 residues long. CDR1 and CDR2 from the germline V gene are LGHDT and YNNKEL (reference sequence).

The sample consisted of PBMCs. This chain connects TRBV3-1 to TRBJ2-3, with D uncertain. The source of this sequence is a woman between 50 and 59 years old with multiple sclerosis. The CDR3 nucleotides read TGTGCCAGCAGCCCTCAGACTAGCACAGATACGCAGTATAAT. It translates to CASSPQTSTDTQYN.